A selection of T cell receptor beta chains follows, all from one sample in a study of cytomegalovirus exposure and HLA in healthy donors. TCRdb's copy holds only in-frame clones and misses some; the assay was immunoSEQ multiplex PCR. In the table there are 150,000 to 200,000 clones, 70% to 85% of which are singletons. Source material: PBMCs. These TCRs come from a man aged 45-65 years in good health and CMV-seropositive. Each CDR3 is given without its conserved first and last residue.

CDR3: ASILAGNNEQF
V: TRBV10-2

CDR3: ASGLVTGIGYGYT
V: TRBV12-5

CDR3: ASSLGYGNEQF
V: TRBV5-1

CDR3: ASSDPGLAEQF
V: TRBV25-1

CDR3: ASSLLAGVQETQY
V: TRBV7-9

CDR3: ASSESGQGVGDTQY
V: TRBV10-2

CDR3: ASSMGGRNTGELF
V: TRBV2

CDR3: ASTDRGASNYGYT
V: TRBV11-2

CDR3: ASSGLAGTLSYNEQF
V: TRBV4-1

CDR3: ASSDSPFTYEQY
V: TRBV2

CDR3: ASSLGLAGGPSTGELF
V: TRBV5-1

CDR3: AWSPSGAEAF
V: TRBV30

CDR3: ASSALGTEPYGYT
V: TRBV5-6

CDR3: ASSARDRNQPQH
V: TRBV7-8

CDR3: ASSQQDREGDTQY
V: TRBV4-1

CDR3: ASSPGHPLATSPSYEQY
V: TRBV7-9

CDR3: ASSEPPGLPSGANVLT
V: TRBV6-1

CDR3: ASSPRGQMNTGELF
V: TRBV19

CDR3: ASSLEITGVGPTDTQY
V: TRBV11-2

CDR3: SVRQGPSSYNEQF
V: TRBV29-1

CDR3: SADRGDTQY
V: TRBV29-1

CDR3: ASSPPGQNSPLH
V: TRBV19

CDR3: ASSTSSPGELF
V: TRBV19

CDR3: ASSSHETTGGSSPLH
V: TRBV7-9

CDR3: ASSPPNRAGYT
V: TRBV5-4

CDR3: ASSEALHRNTEAF
V: TRBV6-1

CDR3: ASSLEGLAGVYNEQF
V: TRBV7-9

CDR3: ASRGAGPSSGANVLT
V: TRBV19

CDR3: ASSQNRGSGNTIY
V: TRBV5-1

CDR3: ASSLKRGQNEQF
V: TRBV7-2

CDR3: ASSNGEGNQPQH
V: TRBV21-1

CDR3: ASSPQGVWLAGASYEQY
V: TRBV11-2

CDR3: ASSLGLSAETQY
V: TRBV7-7

CDR3: ASSYKRAQTDTQY
V: TRBV7-2

CDR3: AWTHPYQGGAF
V: TRBV30

CDR3: AAGGAKNIQY
V: TRBV10-3

CDR3: ASRGPRRGETQY
V: TRBV27

CDR3: ASSLGRVDEQF
V: TRBV27

CDR3: ASSVVGASTEAF
V: TRBV19

CDR3: ASSFIGTGQGYT
V: TRBV7-9

CDR3: ASSQVGH
V: TRBV3-1/TRBV3-2

CDR3: ASSTAQGINNEQF
V: TRBV7-3

CDR3: ASSYREMNTEAF
V: TRBV6-5

CDR3: ASSQGGTPGSYNEQF
V: TRBV4-2

CDR3: AGSGNRGGEAF
V: TRBV5-1

CDR3: ASSRRQGSDQPQH
V: TRBV2

CDR3: ASSERKEDRRDYTEAF
V: TRBV10-1

CDR3: ASSPPNRDRGAEQY
V: TRBV18

CDR3: ASSFLTPLAEQF
V: TRBV19

CDR3: ASSGGTSGKETQY
V: TRBV9

CDR3: AISGSEETQY
V: TRBV10-3

CDR3: ASAAGPDRVSKNIQY
V: TRBV19

CDR3: ASSPTVMNTKAF
V: TRBV5-1

CDR3: ASKGQGSRTEAF
V: TRBV6-1

CDR3: ASSPTGGDGYT
V: TRBV7-6

CDR3: ASSMVSAPNTGELF
V: TRBV19